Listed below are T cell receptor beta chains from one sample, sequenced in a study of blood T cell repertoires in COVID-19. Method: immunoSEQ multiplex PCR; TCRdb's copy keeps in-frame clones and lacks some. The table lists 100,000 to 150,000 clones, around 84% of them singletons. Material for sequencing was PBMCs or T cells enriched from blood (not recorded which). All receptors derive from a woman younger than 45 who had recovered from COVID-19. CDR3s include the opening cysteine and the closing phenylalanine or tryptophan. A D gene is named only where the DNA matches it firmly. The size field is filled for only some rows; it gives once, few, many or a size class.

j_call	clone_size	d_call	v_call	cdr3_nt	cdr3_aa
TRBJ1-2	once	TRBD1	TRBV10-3	TGTGCCATCAGTTCGACAGGGGTGGATGGCTACACCTTC	CAISSTGVDGYTF
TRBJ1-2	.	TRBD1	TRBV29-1	TGCAGCGTTGAAGATCCAGGGGGAGGAAACTATGGCTACACCTTC	CSVEDPGGGNYGYTF
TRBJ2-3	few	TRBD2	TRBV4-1	TGCGCCAGCAGCCTCGCTAGCGGAGCTAGCACAGATACGCAGTATTTT	CASSLASGASTDTQYF
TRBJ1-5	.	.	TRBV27	TGTGCCAGCAGTTTGTTCCTTCCGGGGGAGGGCAATCAGCCCCAGCATTTT	CASSLFLPGEGNQPQHF
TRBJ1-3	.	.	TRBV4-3	TGCGCCAGCAGCCAAGGCGTTAGCTCTGGAAACACCATATATTTT	CASSQGVSSGNTIYF
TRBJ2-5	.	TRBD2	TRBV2	TGTGCCAGCAGCTTCGGACTAGCGGGAGGCCCGGATCGCGGCCAGTACTTC	CASSFGLAGGPDRGQYF
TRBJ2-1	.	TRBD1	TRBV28	TGTGCCAGCAGTTTGAGCAGGGGGCGCCGGTCACATGAGCAGTTCTTC	CASSLSRGRRSHEQFF
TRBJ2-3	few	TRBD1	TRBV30	TGTGCCTGGAGTATTCAGGGGGCGAATACGCAGTATTTT	CAWSIQGANTQYF
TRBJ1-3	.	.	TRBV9	TGTGCCAGCAGCGTAGCGATGAGCTCTGGAAACACCATATATTTT	CASSVAMSSGNTIYF
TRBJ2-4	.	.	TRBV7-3	TGTGCCAGCAGCTCCTTTCTGGGGACACTGGGCAAAAACATTCAGTACTTC	CASSSFLGTLGKNIQYF
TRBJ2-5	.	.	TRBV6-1	TGTGCCAGCAGTGAAGACGGGCTGGACAGCCAAGAGACCCAGTACTTC	CASSEDGLDSQETQYF
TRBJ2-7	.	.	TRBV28	TGTGCCAGCAGTTTATATTCGGAGGGCGAGCAGTACTTC	CASSLYSEGEQYF
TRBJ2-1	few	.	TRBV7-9	TGTGCCAGCAGGGACACTATGTACAATGAGCAGTTCTTC	CASRDTMYNEQFF
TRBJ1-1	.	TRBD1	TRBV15	TGTGCCACCAGCAGAGGCGGGACAGGTTTAACTGAAGCTTTCTTT	CATSRGGTGLTEAFF
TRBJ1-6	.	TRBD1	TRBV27	TGTGCCAGCACCTTAGGGGGGCAGGGGGCGAATTCACCCCTCCACTTT	CASTLGGQGANSPLHF
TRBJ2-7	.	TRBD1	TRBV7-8	TGTGCCAGCAGCCAGAGGACAGGGGGCGAGCAGTACTTC	CASSQRTGGEQYF
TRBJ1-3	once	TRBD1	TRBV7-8	TGTGCCAGCAGCCATACGGGACAGTACTCTGGAAACACCATATATTTT	CASSHTGQYSGNTIYF
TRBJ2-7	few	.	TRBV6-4	TGTGCCAGCAGTGACGAGGAGTTGATAGGCTCCCCTCGGGACGAGCAGTACTTC	CASSDEELIGSPRDEQYF
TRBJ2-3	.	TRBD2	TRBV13	TGTGCCAGCAGCACCCAAAGTTGGGCTAGCGGAGCTAGCACAGATACGCAGTATTTT	CASSTQSWASGASTDTQYF
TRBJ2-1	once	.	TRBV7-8	TGTGCCAGCAGCTTAGGGACTTACTCCGTCTACAATGAGCAGTTCTTC	CASSLGTYSVYNEQFF
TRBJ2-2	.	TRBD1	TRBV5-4	TGTGCCAGCAGCTTGGACAGGGGAGTCGCCGGGGAGCTGTTTTTT	CASSLDRGVAGELFF
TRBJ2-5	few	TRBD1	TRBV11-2	TGTGCCAGCAGGGACGGACAGGGATGGCTAGAGACCCAGTACTTC	CASRDGQGWLETQYF
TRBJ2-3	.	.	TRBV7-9	TGTGCCAGCAGCTTAGCGATCCGACTGTACTTT	CASSLAIRLYF
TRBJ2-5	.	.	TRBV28	TGTGCCAGCAGTTTACAGCTAAGCGGATTCCAAGAGACCCAGTACTTC	CASSLQLSGFQETQYF
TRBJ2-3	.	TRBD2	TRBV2	TGTGCCAGCCATTACCTAGCGGGAGTAGATGCAGATACGCAGTATTTT	CASHYLAGVDADTQYF
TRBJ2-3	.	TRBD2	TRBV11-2	TGTGCCAGCAGCTTAGATCTTTGGCTAGCGGAGAGCACAGATACGCAGTATTTT	CASSLDLWLAESTDTQYF
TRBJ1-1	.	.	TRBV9	TGTGCCAGCAGCCCCGGGGTGAACACTGAAGCTTTCTTT	CASSPGVNTEAFF
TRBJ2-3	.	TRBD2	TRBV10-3	TGTGCCATCAGTGAGTCGGGGACTAGCGGGAGTGTGACAGATACGCAGTATTTT	CAISESGTSGSVTDTQYF
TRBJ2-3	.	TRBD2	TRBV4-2	TGTGCCAGCAGCCAGGCGGGAGGCACAGATACGCAGTATTTT	CASSQAGGTDTQYF
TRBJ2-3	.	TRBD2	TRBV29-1	TGCAGCGTCGACCTACTAGCGGGAGAGGGCACAGATACGCAGTATTTT	CSVDLLAGEGTDTQYF
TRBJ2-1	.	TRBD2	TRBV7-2	TGTGCCAGCAGCGTCAGCGGGAGGGCCGGTAATGAGCAGTTCTTC	CASSVSGRAGNEQFF
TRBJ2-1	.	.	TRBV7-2	TGTGCCAGCAGCTTAGCCTACGGTGTCTCCTACAATGAGCAGTTCTTC	CASSLAYGVSYNEQFF
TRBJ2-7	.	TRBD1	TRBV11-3	TGTGCCAGCAGCAAATTACCGGGACAGCAAGCCTACGAGCAGTACTTC	CASSKLPGQQAYEQYF